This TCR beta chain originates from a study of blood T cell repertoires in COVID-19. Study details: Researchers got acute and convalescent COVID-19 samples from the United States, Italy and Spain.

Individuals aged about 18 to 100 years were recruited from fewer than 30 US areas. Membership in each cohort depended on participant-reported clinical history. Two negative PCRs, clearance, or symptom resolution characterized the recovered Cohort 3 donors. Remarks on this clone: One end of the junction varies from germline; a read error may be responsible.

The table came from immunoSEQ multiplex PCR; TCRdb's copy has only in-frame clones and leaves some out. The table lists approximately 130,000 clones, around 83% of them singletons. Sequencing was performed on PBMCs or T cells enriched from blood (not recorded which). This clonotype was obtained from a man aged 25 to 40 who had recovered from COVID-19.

The CDR3: CASSLTGGNAEAFF. In nucleotides, the CDR3 is TGTGCCAGCAGCCTGACAGGGGGGAACGCTGAAGCTTTCTTT. V usage is TRBV14 and J usage is TRBJ1-1; 9 bases agree with TRBD1. CDR1 and CDR2 (germline): SGHDN, FVKESK. This CDR3 comprises 14 residues.